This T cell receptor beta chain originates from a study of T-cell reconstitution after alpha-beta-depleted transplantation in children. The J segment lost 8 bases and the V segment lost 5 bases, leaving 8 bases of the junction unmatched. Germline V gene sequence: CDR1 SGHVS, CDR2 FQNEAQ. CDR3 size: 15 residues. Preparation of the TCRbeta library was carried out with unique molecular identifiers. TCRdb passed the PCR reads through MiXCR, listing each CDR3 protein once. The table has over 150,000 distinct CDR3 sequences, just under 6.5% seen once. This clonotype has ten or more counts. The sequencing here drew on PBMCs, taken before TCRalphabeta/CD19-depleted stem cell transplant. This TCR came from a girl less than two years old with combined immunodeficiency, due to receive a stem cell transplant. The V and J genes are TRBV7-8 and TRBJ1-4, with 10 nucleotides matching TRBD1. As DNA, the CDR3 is TGTGCCAGCAGCCCAACGGGACAGGGGCGGGAAAAACTGTTTTTT. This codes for CASSPTGQGREKLFF.